These 2 T cell receptor beta chains were sequenced from one sample in a study of T-cell reconstitution after alpha-beta-depleted transplantation in children. Unique molecular identifiers were incorporated into the prepared TCRbeta library. TCRdb reprocessed the PCR reads with MiXCR, giving one entry per CDR3 protein. The sample has around 400,000 distinct CDR3 sequences; 11% are singletons. This material consisted of PBMCs from the stem cell graft donor, taken from the stem cell graft. These receptors were obtained from a human donor who donated a stem cell graft to a child with acute myeloid leukemia.

The sample holds a few counts of this clonotype. V and J are TRBV4-1 and TRBJ2-6, with 7 bases identical to TRBD2. V was pared by 0 bases and J by 0 bases, with 8 bases of the junction left unmatched. Per the germline V gene, CDR1 is MGHRA and CDR2 is YSYEKL. This CDR3 region has 19 residues. The CDR3 is CASSQDPGGTYSGANVLTF. CDR3 in DNA: TGCGCCAGCAGCCAAGATCCCGGGGGGACCTACTCTGGGGCCAACGTCCTGACTTTC.

The genes are TRBV29-1 and TRBJ2-7, with 12 bases matching TRBD2. Germline loops: CDR1 SQVTM, CDR2 ANQGSEA. There are 15 residues in the CDR3. With V trimmed by 5 bases and J by 0 bases, 5 bases remained unmatched. The CDR3 protein is CSVSSTSGSSYEQYF. The CDR3 region has the DNA TGCAGCGTTTCATCGACTAGCGGGAGCTCCTACGAGCAGTACTTC.